The rows below give T cell receptor beta chains drawn from one sample of a study of OX40 agonist ivuxolimab in advanced cancers. Assay: immunoSEQ multiplex PCR; the TCRdb copy retains only in-frame clones and omits some. The repertoire holds around 80,000 clones, with approximately 85% as singletons. Sample: CD4+ or CD8+ T cells sorted from blood, taken in a trial of the OX40 agonist ivuxolimab. The source is an adult with an advanced solid tumor such as melanoma, head and neck, liver or kidney cancer. Each CDR3 is given with its conserved first and last residue. The D gene is left open where the match is weak. Part of the rows lack a size; the others show once, few, many or a class for expanded clones.

clone_size	v_call	j_call	d_call	cdr3_aa	cdr3_nt
NA	TRBV9	TRBJ2-7	TRBD1	CASSPRTGADEQYF	TGTGCCAGCAGCCCACGGACAGGGGCGGACGAGCAGTACTTC
NA	TRBV21-1	TRBJ2-5	NA	CASSYWRFQETQYF	TGTGCCAGCAGCTACTGGCGGTTCCAAGAGACCCAGTACTTC
once	TRBV7-6	TRBJ1-6	NA	CASSLEVGSNSPLHF	TGTGCCAGCAGCTTAGAGGTGGGCTCTAATTCACCCCTCCACTTT
NA	TRBV5-6	TRBJ1-5	NA	CASSLFAQPQHF	TGTGCCAGCAGCTTGTTTGCCCAGCCCCAGCATTTT
NA	TRBV5-5	TRBJ2-7	NA	CASSLTTYEQYF	TGTGCCAGCAGCTTGACCACCTACGAGCAGTACTTC
NA	TRBV18	TRBJ1-1	NA	CASSPSPQTEAFF	TGTGCCAGCTCACCATCTCCCCAGACTGAAGCTTTCTTT
NA	TRBV29-1	TRBJ1-4	TRBD1	CSAKTGRGEKLFF	TGCAGCGCTAAGACAGGGAGAGGAGAAAAACTATTTTTT
NA	TRBV6-5	TRBJ2-3	NA	CASRKSNTQYF	TGTGCCAGCAGGAAATCGAATACGCAGTATTTT
NA	TRBV13	TRBJ2-7	NA	CASSLNLFYEQYF	TGTGCCAGCAGCTTAAATCTTTTTTACGAGCAGTACTTC
NA	TRBV19	TRBJ1-1	TRBD1	CASSISLTGGATEAFF	TGTGCCAGTAGTATAAGCCTGACAGGGGGCGCGACTGAAGCTTTCTTT
NA	TRBV5-1	TRBJ1-2	TRBD1	CASSLEGQGASDYGYTF	TGCGCCAGCAGCTTGGAGGGACAGGGGGCCTCCGACTATGGCTACACCTTC
NA	TRBV2	TRBJ2-7	NA	CASREGVDTLYEQYF	TGTGCCAGCAGGGAAGGGGTCGACACTTTATACGAGCAGTACTTC
NA	TRBV11-3	TRBJ2-7	NA	CASSQSTGQQYF	TGTGCCAGCAGCCAAAGTACGGGTCAGCAGTACTTC
NA	TRBV7-3	TRBJ2-5	NA	CASSLTSGSETQYF	TGTGCCAGCAGCTTGACTAGTGGTTCAGAGACCCAGTACTTC
NA	TRBV29-1	TRBJ2-3	NA	CSVDQGSADTQYF	TGCAGCGTGGACCAGGGGAGCGCAGATACGCAGTATTTT
NA	TRBV27	TRBJ2-7	TRBD2	CASSSPPGGTSGGREQYF	TGTGCCAGCAGTTCCCCCCCTGGAGGAACTAGCGGGGGGCGAGAGCAGTACTTC
NA	TRBV18	TRBJ2-1	NA	CASSPPGASSYNEQFF	TGTGCCAGCTCACCACCCGGCGCGAGCTCCTACAATGAGCAGTTCTTC
NA	TRBV9	TRBJ1-2	TRBD1	CASSGTGGYGYTF	TGTGCCAGCAGCGGGACAGGGGGCTATGGCTACACCTTC
NA	TRBV27	TRBJ2-6	NA	CASSQQGSGANVLTF	TGTGCCAGCAGTCAACAGGGTTCCGGGGCCAACGTCCTGACTTTC
NA	TRBV27	TRBJ2-3	TRBD1	CASSLSRDRGDTQYF	TGTGCCAGCAGTTTATCCCGGGACAGGGGAGATACGCAGTATTTT
NA	TRBV19	TRBJ2-7	TRBD1	CASRDRGLNEQYF	TGTGCCAGTAGGGACAGGGGGCTAAACGAGCAGTACTTC
few	TRBV11-1	TRBJ1-1	TRBD1	CASSFPGQGRDEAFF	TGTGCCAGCAGCTTCCCGGGACAGGGGAGGGATGAAGCTTTCTTT
few	TRBV5-1	TRBJ2-3	NA	CASSFKGSSTDTQYF	TGCGCCAGCAGCTTTAAAGGATCTAGCACAGATACGCAGTATTTT
few	TRBV11-3	TRBJ2-1	TRBD2	CASSSTLAGGRYGEQFF	TGTGCCAGCAGCTCGACTTTAGCGGGGGGGCGGTACGGTGAGCAGTTCTTC
NA	TRBV30	TRBJ1-2	NA	CAWSAGGHRGYTF	TGTGCCTGGAGTGCGGGGGGACATAGGGGCTACACCTTC
NA	TRBV5-1	TRBJ1-1	NA	CASSLTGLNTEAFF	TGCGCCAGCAGCTTGACCGGGTTGAACACTGAAGCTTTCTTT
NA	TRBV28	TRBJ1-6	NA	CASSFLDRGYNSPLHF	TGTGCCAGCAGTTTTTTAGATAGAGGCTATAATTCACCCCTCCACTTT
NA	TRBV7-2	TRBJ2-7	NA	CASSPSSGSYEQYF	TGTGCCAGCAGCCCATCCTCAGGCTCCTACGAGCAGTACTTC
NA	TRBV15	TRBJ1-6	NA	CATRADINSPLHF	TGTGCCACCCGCGCGGATATTAATTCACCCCTCCACTTT
NA	TRBV2	TRBJ2-3	NA	CASSEQSFTDTQYF	TGTGCCAGCAGTGAACAGTCATTCACAGATACGCAGTATTTT
NA	TRBV30	TRBJ2-2	NA	CAWSVELAWTGELFF	TGTGCCTGGAGTGTAGAACTAGCTTGGACCGGGGAGCTGTTTTTT
NA	TRBV5-1	TRBJ2-7	NA	CASRGEVFYEQYF	TGCGCCAGCAGGGGCGAGGTTTTCTACGAGCAGTACTTC
NA	TRBV7-8	TRBJ1-6	NA	CASSLSSSYNSPLHF	TGTGCCAGCAGCCTCAGCAGCTCCTATAATTCACCCCTCCACTTT
NA	TRBV5-4	TRBJ2-5	TRBD1	CASSHPRGNLKETQYF	TGTGCCAGCAGCCACCCCAGGGGGAACCTAAAGGAGACCCAGTACTTC
NA	TRBV10-3	TRBJ2-2	NA	CAISEGGTGELFF	TGTGCCATCAGTGAGGGCGGCACCGGGGAGCTGTTTTTT
NA	TRBV11-2	TRBJ2-3	TRBD2	CASSPAGLAVGTQYF	TGTGCCAGCAGCCCAGCGGGACTAGCGGTTGGTACGCAGTATTTT
NA	TRBV6-1	TRBJ1-2	NA	CASSEMFGVLASEAGYTF	TGTGCCAGCAGTGAAATGTTTGGGGTCCTCGCGTCGGAGGCGGGCTACACCTTC
NA	TRBV28	TRBJ1-3	NA	CASSLGDRLGAIYF	TGTGCCAGCAGTTTGGGAGACCGACTAGGTGCCATATATTTT
few	TRBV6-1	TRBJ1-6	TRBD1	CASREDRVVNSPLHF	TGTGCCAGCAGAGAGGACAGGGTGGTAAATTCACCCCTCCACTTT
few	TRBV16	TRBJ1-1	NA	CASSRPGQGNTEAFF	TGTGCCAGCAGCCGCCCGGGGCAGGGGAACACTGAAGCTTTCTTT
NA	TRBV18	TRBJ1-1	NA	CASSPGLDGTEAFF	TGTGCCAGCTCACCGGGCTTGGATGGCACTGAAGCTTTCTTT
NA	TRBV4-2	TRBJ2-1	NA	CASSQPTNEQFF	TGTGCCAGCAGCCAACCGACGAATGAGCAGTTCTTC
NA	TRBV7-2	TRBJ1-3	NA	CASSEGFFSGNTIYF	TGTGCCAGCAGCGAGGGGTTTTTCTCTGGAAACACCATATATTTT
NA	TRBV30	TRBJ1-2	NA	CAWSEQNWGGGIF	NA
few	TRBV4-1	TRBJ1-1	NA	CASSQSGGTLNTEAFF	TGCGCCAGCAGCCAGTCCGGGGGGACCCTGAACACTGAAGCTTTCTTT
once	TRBV9	TRBJ1-6	NA	CASSVDGGSGSPLHF	TGTGCCAGCAGCGTAGATGGAGGGTCTGGATCACCCCTCCACTTT
NA	TRBV5-1	TRBJ2-3	NA	CASSFGSGVRNTQYF	TGCGCCAGCAGCTTCGGATCGGGGGTCCGAAATACGCAGTATTTT
NA	TRBV7-3	TRBJ2-1	NA	CASSLPGLGEQFF	TGTGCCAGCAGCTTACCCGGGTTGGGTGAGCAGTTCTTC
NA	TRBV7-9	TRBJ1-6	NA	CASSLWGEGSPLHF	TGTGCCAGCAGCTTATGGGGAGAGGGTTCACCCCTCCACTTT
NA	TRBV7-3	TRBJ2-3	TRBD2	CASSPSGGAWTDTQYF	TGTGCCAGCAGCCCTAGCGGGGGGGCCTGGACAGATACGCAGTATTTT
NA	TRBV7-9	TRBJ2-7	NA	CASSLAETGLREQYF	TGTGCCAGCAGCTTAGCCGAGACAGGTTTGAGGGAGCAGTACTTC
NA	TRBV19	TRBJ2-2	TRBD1	CASRGTGTTGELFF	TGTGCCAGTAGGGGGACAGGGACAACCGGGGAGCTGTTTTTT
NA	TRBV5-8	TRBJ2-1	NA	CASSLNEQFF	TGTGCCAGCAGCCTTAATGAGCAGTTCTTC